The sequence of this T cell receptor (beta chain) was determined in a study of cytomegalovirus exposure and HLA in healthy donors. Whole-study findings and limits: Earlier analysis found most TCR beta V segments productive about 90% or about 30% of the time. A later analysis showed that HLA-associated TCR beta chains had undergone more clonal expansion than equally common others. Listed as cytomegalovirus-associated were over 150 TCR beta chains.

The CDR3 has 11 amino acids. Trimming shortened V by 4 bases and J by 3 bases, and 3 bases separated the two germline ends. Germline V CDR1 and CDR2: LGHNT, FRNRAP. Sampled while nominally healthy, donors likely had unrecorded immune exposures. The PCR ran on 60 Vbeta and 13 Jbeta primers. Produced via immunoSEQ multiplex PCR; TCRdb's table is partial and in-frame only. The repertoire shows around 150,000 clones; the top ten hold 1% to 1.5%. Note on this clone: The antigen is unknown.

This chain links TRBV12-5 with TRBJ1-2; the D is unclear. The sample consisted of PBMCs. The sequence derives from an older woman in good health and CMV-seronegative. The CDR3 DNA follows: TGTGCTAGTGGTTCGGACTATGGCTACACCTTC. It encodes CASGSDYGYTF.